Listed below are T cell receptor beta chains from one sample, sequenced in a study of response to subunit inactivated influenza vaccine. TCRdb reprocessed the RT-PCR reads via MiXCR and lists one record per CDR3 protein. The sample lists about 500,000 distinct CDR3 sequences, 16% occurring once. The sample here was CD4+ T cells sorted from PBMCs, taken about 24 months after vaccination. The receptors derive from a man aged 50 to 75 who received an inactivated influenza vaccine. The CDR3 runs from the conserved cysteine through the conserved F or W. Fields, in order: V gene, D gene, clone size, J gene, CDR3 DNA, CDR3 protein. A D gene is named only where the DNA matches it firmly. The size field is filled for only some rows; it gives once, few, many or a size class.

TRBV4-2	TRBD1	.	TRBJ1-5	TGTGCCAGCAGCCAAGAACACAGGGGGACCAATCAGCCCCAGCATTTT	CASSQEHRGTNQPQHF
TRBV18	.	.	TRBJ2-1	TGTGCCAGCTCACCCAATAATAATGAGCAGTTCTTC	CASSPNNNEQFF
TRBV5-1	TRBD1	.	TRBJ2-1	TGCGCCAGCAGCTCTACCGGGACAGTCAACAATGAGCAGTTCTTC	CASSSTGTVNNEQFF
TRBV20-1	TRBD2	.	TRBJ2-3	TGCAGTGCTAGAATAGCGGGAGGTGGGCAGTATTTT	CSARIAGGGQYF
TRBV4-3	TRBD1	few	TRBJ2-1	TGCGCCAGCAGCCGAGTCCAGGGGGACAGTGAGCAGTTCTTC	CASSRVQGDSEQFF
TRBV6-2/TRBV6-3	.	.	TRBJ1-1	TGTGCCAGCAGACTAGACAGCTTCACTGAAGCTTTCTTT	CASRLDSFTEAFF
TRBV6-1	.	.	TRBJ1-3	TGTGCCAGCACGAGGGCTGGAAACACCATATATTTT	CASTRAGNTIYF
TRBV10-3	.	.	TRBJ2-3	TGTGCCATCAAGGACCAGCGAAAAGATACGCAGTATTTT	CAIKDQRKDTQYF
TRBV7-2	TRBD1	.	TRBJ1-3	TGTGCCAGCAGGCCACAGGGGGGATTGGGAAACACCATATATTTT	CASRPQGGLGNTIYF
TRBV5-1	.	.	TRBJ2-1	TGCGCCAGCAGCTCACTGACCGGACGCCAACCTGGTGAGCAGTTCTTC	CASSSLTGRQPGEQFF
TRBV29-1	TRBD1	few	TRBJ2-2	TGTACAGGGGGGAACACCGGGGAGCTGTTTTTT	CTGGNTGELFF
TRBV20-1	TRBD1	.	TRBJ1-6	TGCAGTGCTAGGGTACCGGGACAGGGGCATTCACCCCTCCACTTT	CSARVPGQGHSPLHF
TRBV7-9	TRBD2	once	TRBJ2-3	TGTGCCAGCAGCAGAACATCTAGCGGGAGCGGCCCAGATACGCAGTATTTT	CASSRTSSGSGPDTQYF
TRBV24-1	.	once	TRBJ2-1	TGTGCCACCAGTGATCCTGGCAGGGGCGCGGCGGATGAGCAGTTCTTC	CATSDPGRGAADEQFF
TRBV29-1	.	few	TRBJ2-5	TGCAGCGTTGCCCCCGGGGGGCGCGGGGAGACCCAGTACTTC	CSVAPGGRGETQYF
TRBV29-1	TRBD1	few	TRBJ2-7	TGCAGCGTTAGGACAGGGAGAAGCGAGCAGTACTTC	CSVRTGRSEQYF
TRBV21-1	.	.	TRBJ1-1	TGTGCCAGCAGCAAAGCGCAGGGAGGGAGTACTGAAGCTTTCTTT	CASSKAQGGSTEAFF
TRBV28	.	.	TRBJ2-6	TGTGCCAGCCAAACCTCGGGGGCTGGGGCCAACGTCCTGACTTTC	CASQTSGAGANVLTF
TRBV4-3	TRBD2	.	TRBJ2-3	TGCGCCAGCAGCCAAGTGGGGCGACTAGCGCCCACAGATACGCAGTATTTT	CASSQVGRLAPTDTQYF
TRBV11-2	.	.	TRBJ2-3	TGTGCCAGCAGCTCCCCTGGGGAGCGGGCGATAGAACGTAATACGCAGTATTTT	CASSSPGERAIERNTQYF
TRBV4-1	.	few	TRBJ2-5	TGCGCCAGCAGCCAAGGTCGGCATCTAGAGACCCAGTACTTC	CASSQGRHLETQYF
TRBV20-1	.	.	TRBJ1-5	TGCAGTGCTAGAGACTCGGGCAGGGTCAATCAGCCCCAGCATTTT	CSARDSGRVNQPQHF
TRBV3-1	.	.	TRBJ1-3	TGTGCCAGCAGCCCCTTGGCAGGACTTTCTGGAAACACCATATATTTT	CASSPLAGLSGNTIYF
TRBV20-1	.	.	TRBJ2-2	TGCAGTGCTAGCCGCCCCGCCTCGGGCGGGGAGCTGTTTTTT	CSASRPASGGELFF
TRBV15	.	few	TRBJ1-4	TGTGCCACCAGCAGACCTTCCGGGACTACTCCCGAAAAACTGTTTTTT	CATSRPSGTTPEKLFF
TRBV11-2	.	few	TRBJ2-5	TGTGCCAGCAGCTTAGCCGGGTCCTCAACCCGAGAGACCCAGTACTTC	CASSLAGSSTRETQYF
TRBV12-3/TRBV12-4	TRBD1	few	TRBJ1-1	TGTGCCAGCAGTTCCTCAGGGGGCCCCACTGAAGCTTTCTTT	CASSSSGGPTEAFF
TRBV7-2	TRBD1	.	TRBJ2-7	TGTGCCAGCAGCTTAGTCCCGGGACAGGGAACCTCCTACGAGCAGTACTTC	CASSLVPGQGTSYEQYF
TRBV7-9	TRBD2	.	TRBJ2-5	TGTGCCAGCAGCCCAAGCGGGGGAGAGGAGACCCAGTACTTC	CASSPSGGEETQYF
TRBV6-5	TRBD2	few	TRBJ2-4	TGTGCCAGCAGTTCGGGGGGGAGCATTCAGTACTTC	CASSSGGSIQYF
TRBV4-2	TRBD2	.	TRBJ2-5	TGTGCCAGCAGCCAAGGTAGCGGGGGGGCGGAGACCCAGTACTTC	CASSQGSGGAETQYF
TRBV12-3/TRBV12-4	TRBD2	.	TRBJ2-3	TGTGCCAGCAGTCGACGGGGGGAGGGCCTTTCAGATACGCAGTATTTT	CASSRRGEGLSDTQYF
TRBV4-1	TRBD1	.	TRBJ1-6	TGCGCCAGCAGCCAAGGGACAGGGATTTCACCCCTCCACTTT	CASSQGTGISPLHF
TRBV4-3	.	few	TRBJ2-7	TGCGCCAGCAGCCGAGACGTGCTAGACACCACCTACGAGCAGTACTTC	CASSRDVLDTTYEQYF
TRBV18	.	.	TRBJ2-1	TGTGCCAGCTCACCCCCCGCAGGGGCGAAATGGGCCATTGAGCAGTTCTTC	CASSPPAGAKWAIEQFF
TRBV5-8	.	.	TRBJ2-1	TGTGCCAGCAGCTTCAACTTGTCCTTC	CASSFNLSF
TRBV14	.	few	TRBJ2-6	TGTGCCAGCAGCCCCCATATCCCCGCGTGGAACTCTGGGGCCAACGTCCTGACTTTC	CASSPHIPAWNSGANVLTF
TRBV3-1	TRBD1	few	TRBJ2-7	TGTGCCAGCAGCGAAACAGGGGGGAGCTCCTACGAGCAGTACTTC	CASSETGGSSYEQYF
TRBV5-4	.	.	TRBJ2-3	TGTGCCAGCAGCTGGGACATTAGCACAGATACGCAGTATTTT	CASSWDISTDTQYF
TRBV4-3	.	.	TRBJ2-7	TGCGCCAGCAGCCGAAGCGACAGGGACTCTTCCTACGAGCAGTACTTC	CASSRSDRDSSYEQYF
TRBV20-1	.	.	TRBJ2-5	TGCAGTGCACCCGAACCCACCACACGGGAGACCCAGTACTTC	CSAPEPTTRETQYF
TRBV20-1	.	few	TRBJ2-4	TGCAGTGCTAGGGATTCCGGAGCTAGGGGGGATGTCATTCAGTACTTC	CSARDSGARGDVIQYF